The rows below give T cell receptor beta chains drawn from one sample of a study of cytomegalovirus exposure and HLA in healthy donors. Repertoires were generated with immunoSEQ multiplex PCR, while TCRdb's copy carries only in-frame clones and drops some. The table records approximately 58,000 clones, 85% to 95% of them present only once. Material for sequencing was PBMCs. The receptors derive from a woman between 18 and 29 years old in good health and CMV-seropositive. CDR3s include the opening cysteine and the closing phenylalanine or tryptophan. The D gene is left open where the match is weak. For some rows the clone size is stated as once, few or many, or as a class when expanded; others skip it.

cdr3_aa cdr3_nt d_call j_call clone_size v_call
CASSQVGPTTEAFF TGTGCCAGCAGCCAGGTGGGCCCCACCACTGAAGCTTTCTTT . TRBJ1-1 . TRBV27
CASSLSEGRGDSPLHF TGTGCCAGCAGTTTATCAGAGGGCAGGGGTGATTCACCCCTCCACTTT . TRBJ1-6 . TRBV27
CASSSSGTTSGANVLTF TGTGCCAGCAGCTCGTCCGGGACAACCTCTGGGGCCAACGTCCTGACTTTC . TRBJ2-6 . TRBV7-2
CASSLARTEYQPQHF TGTGCCAGCAGCTTAGCGAGGACAGAGTATCAGCCCCAGCATTTT . TRBJ1-5 . TRBV7-2
CASSRLTREIGEDYEQYF TGTGCCAGCAGCCGATTGACAAGGGAGATAGGGGAGGACTACGAGCAGTACTTC . TRBJ2-7 . TRBV14
CASRREFYEQYF TGTGCCAGCAGACGGGAGTTCTACGAGCAGTACTTC . TRBJ2-7 . TRBV28
CASSFFPGVDTQYF TGTGCCAGCAGCTTTTTCCCCGGGGTGGATACGCAGTATTTT . TRBJ2-3 . TRBV7-3
CASSLGGHEQFF TGTGCCAGCAGTTTAGGTGGGCATGAGCAGTTCTTC . TRBJ2-1 . TRBV27
CASSLRTSGENEQFF TGCGCCAGCAGCTTAAGGACTAGCGGGGAAAATGAGCAGTTCTTC TRBD2 TRBJ2-1 . TRBV5-1
CASRSIDRNTEAFF TGTGCCAGCAGGTCTATCGACAGGAACACTGAAGCTTTCTTT . TRBJ1-1 . TRBV28
CASRSRVGSQPQHF TGTGCCAGTAGAAGCAGGGTGGGAAGTCAGCCCCAGCATTTT . TRBJ1-5 . TRBV19
CASSLEEGPYNEQFF TGCGCCAGCAGCTTGGAGGAGGGCCCCTACAATGAGCAGTTCTTC . TRBJ2-1 . TRBV5-1
CASSAGQLYTEAFF TGTGCCAGCAGTGCCGGACAACTTTACACTGAAGCTTTCTTT . TRBJ1-1 few TRBV6-1
CASFGGNYGYTF TGTGCCAGCTTCGGCGGCAACTATGGCTACACCTTC . TRBJ1-2 . TRBV6-5
CASSASGGYEQYF TGTGCCAGCAGCGCCTCAGGGGGCTACGAGCAGTACTTC TRBD1 TRBJ2-7 once TRBV9
CASSLSDGANYGYTF TGTGCCAGCAGCCTCTCAGACGGAGCTAACTATGGCTACACCTTC . TRBJ1-2 once TRBV7-2
CASSLDPGMDRFYGYTF TGTGCCAGCAGCTTGGACCCGGGGATGGACAGGTTCTATGGCTACACCTTC TRBD1 TRBJ1-2 once TRBV5-6
CATRPGGGNEQYF TGTGCCACCCGCCCGGGGGGGGGAAACGAGCAGTACTTC TRBD2 TRBJ2-7 . TRBV6-1
CASSDIMTGEETQYF TGTGCCAGCAGTGATATAATGACAGGGGAAGAGACCCAGTACTTC TRBD1 TRBJ2-5 . TRBV25-1
CASSLGGVSYEQYF TGTGCCAGCTCCCTCGGGGGGGTCTCCTACGAGCAGTACTTC TRBD2 TRBJ2-7 . TRBV18
CASTPGGYYQPQHF TGTGCCAGCACCCCAGGGGGTTACTATCAGCCCCAGCATTTT TRBD1 TRBJ1-5 . TRBV6-1
CASSLLPGMADTQYF TGTGCCAGCAGTTTATTGCCCGGGATGGCAGATACGCAGTATTTT . TRBJ2-3 . TRBV27
CASSATSGGYAGTDTQYF TGTGCCAGCAGTGCTACTAGCGGGGGCTACGCCGGGACAGATACGCAGTATTTT TRBD2 TRBJ2-3 . TRBV6-1
CASSQEVNGEQFF TGTGCCAGCAGCCAAGAAGTTAACGGTGAGCAGTTCTTC . TRBJ2-1 once TRBV4-2
CASSRRRTGGPGTQYF TGTGCCAGCAGCCGCCGTCGGACAGGGGGCCCAGGTACGCAGTATTTT TRBD1 TRBJ2-3 . TRBV7-2
CASSFRQGNYGYTF TGTGCCAGCAGTTTCAGACAGGGGAACTATGGCTACACCTTC TRBD1 TRBJ1-2 . TRBV28
CASSLAPGQGGSGYTF TGTGCCAGCAGCTTAGCCCCGGGACAGGGTGGGTCTGGCTACACCTTC TRBD1 TRBJ1-2 few TRBV7-2
CASSQTGDGYTF TGTGCCAGCAGCCAAACAGGGGATGGCTACACCTTC TRBD1 TRBJ1-2 once TRBV7-9
CASSWGLARTEQFF TGTGCCAGCAGCTGGGGACTAGCGCGAACTGAGCAGTTCTTC TRBD2 TRBJ2-1 . TRBV7-6
CASSSQETQYF TGTGCCAGCAGCTCTCAAGAGACCCAGTACTTC . TRBJ2-5 . TRBV5-6
CASSSLAGALRNEQFF TGTGCCAGCAGCTCTCTAGCGGGAGCTTTAAGAAATGAGCAGTTCTTC TRBD2 TRBJ2-1 . TRBV11-2
CASSLTGSPYEQYF TGTGCCAGCAGCCTAACAGGGTCCCCCTACGAGCAGTACTTC . TRBJ2-7 . TRBV7-2
CATTSGRIDIWGNEQFF TGTGCCACCACTAGCGGGAGGATCGACATCTGGGGGAATGAGCAGTTCTTC TRBD2 TRBJ2-1 . TRBV28
CASSQDLSWRRSYNEQFF TGTGCCAGCAGCCAAGATCTGAGCTGGAGGCGCTCCTACAATGAGCAGTTCTTC . TRBJ2-1 once TRBV14
CASSQATAEAAYEQFF TGTGCCAGCAGCCAAGCGACTGCAGAGGCCGCCTATGAGCAGTTCTTC . TRBJ2-1 . TRBV4-2
CASSEGGLLKETQYF TGTGCCAGCAGTGAAGGAGGCCTCCTGAAAGAGACCCAGTACTTC . TRBJ2-5 . TRBV2
CASSLGWREISGANVLTF TGCGCCAGCAGCTTGGGGTGGCGGGAGATCTCTGGGGCCAACGTCCTGACTTTC TRBD2 TRBJ2-6 . TRBV5-1
CASSLGSRGTGELFF TGTGCCAGCAGCTTAGGATCCAGGGGAACCGGGGAGCTGTTTTTT . TRBJ2-2 . TRBV7-9
CATSGRTPYTEAFF TGTGCCACCAGCGGCAGGACACCCTACACTGAAGCTTTCTTT . TRBJ1-1 . TRBV15
CASSHPRVGIEREYLEQFF TGTGCCAGCAGCCACCCCCGTGTGGGGATCGAGCGGGAGTATCTTGAGCAGTTCTTC TRBD2 TRBJ2-1 . TRBV14
CASSQTVQETQYF TGTGCCAGTAGTCAGACAGTCCAAGAGACCCAGTACTTC . TRBJ2-5 . TRBV19
CASSVVRETEAFF TGTGCCAGCAGCGTAGTTCGGGAAACTGAAGCTTTCTTT . TRBJ1-1 . TRBV9
CASSESLAGGPYNEQFF TGCGCCAGCAGTGAGTCACTAGCGGGAGGGCCATACAATGAGCAGTTCTTC TRBD2 TRBJ2-1 . TRBV10-2
CASSQDLADNEQFF TGCGCCAGCAGCCAAGATCTAGCGGACAATGAGCAGTTCTTC TRBD2 TRBJ2-1 . TRBV4-1
CASSQDSRGGPYEQYF TGTGCCAGCAGCCAAGATAGCAGGGGCGGTCCCTACGAGCAGTACTTC . TRBJ2-7 once TRBV4-2
CASSLGDSGQTYEQYF TGTGCCAGCAGTTTAGGGGACAGCGGCCAGACCTACGAGCAGTACTTC TRBD1 TRBJ2-7 . TRBV28
CSVVLIPPYEQYF TGCAGCGTCGTTCTAATACCTCCCTACGAGCAGTACTTC . TRBJ2-7 . TRBV29-1
CASSHPGQTRNTIYF TGCGCCAGCAGCCACCCCGGACAGACCCGAAACACCATATATTTT . TRBJ1-3 . TRBV4-1
CASTLGPGAKAFF TGTGCCAGCACCCTAGGTCCGGGAGCGAAAGCTTTCTTT . TRBJ1-1 once TRBV27